The rows below give T cell receptor beta chains drawn from one sample of a study of cytomegalovirus exposure and HLA in healthy donors. The protocol was immunoSEQ multiplex PCR, while the TCRdb copy is restricted to in-frame clones and leaves out a portion. In the table there are around 160,000 clones, approximately 85% of which are singletons. Sequences were obtained from PBMCs. The receptors originated from a man younger than 35 in good health and CMV-seropositive. CDR3s include the opening cysteine and the closing phenylalanine or tryptophan. Fields, in order: CDR3 protein, CDR3 DNA, D gene, V gene, clone size, J gene. A D gene is named only where the DNA matches it firmly. Rows give clone size only sometimes, using once, few, many, or a class for an expanded clone.

CASSGAAGLDAEQYF	TGTGCCAGCAGCGGTGCGGCGGGTCTGGATGCCGAGCAGTACTTC	NA	TRBV6-5	few	TRBJ2-7
CSSSRTGQGNYGYTF	TGTTCCAGCAGCAGGACGGGACAGGGCAATTATGGCTACACCTTC	TRBD1	TRBV7-9	NA	TRBJ1-2
CASSEGPSGILYEQYF	TGTGCCAGCAGTGAAGGCCCTAGCGGAATACTCTACGAGCAGTACTTC	TRBD2	TRBV6-1	NA	TRBJ2-7
CASRPSTRGDYGYTF	TGTGCCAGCAGACCGTCGACCAGGGGCGACTATGGCTACACCTTC	NA	TRBV6-5	few	TRBJ1-2
CASRTGVGQETQYF	TGTGCCAGCAGAACAGGGGTAGGCCAAGAGACCCAGTACTTC	TRBD1	TRBV6-5	NA	TRBJ2-5
CASSHKRDASSYEQYF	TGCGCCAGCAGCCATAAGCGGGACGCCTCCTCCTACGAGCAGTACTTC	TRBD2	TRBV4-1	NA	TRBJ2-7
CASSSSPGQGQETQYF	TGTGCCAGCAGCTCTTCCCCGGGACAGGGTCAAGAGACCCAGTACTTC	TRBD1	TRBV7-8	NA	TRBJ2-5
CASSPFVHGGQPQHF	TGTGCCAGCTCCCCCTTTGTGCACGGGGGTCAGCCCCAGCATTTT	NA	TRBV27	NA	TRBJ1-5
CAGRRGQKAFF	TGTGCCGGTAGAAGGGGGCAAAAAGCTTTCTTT	TRBD1	TRBV30	NA	TRBJ1-1
CASSPLGHEQYF	TGTGCCAGCTCACCATTGGGCCACGAGCAGTACTTC	NA	TRBV18	NA	TRBJ2-7
CASSLEPLNLGELFF	TGTGCCAGCAGCTTAGAACCACTAAACCTCGGGGAGCTGTTTTTT	NA	TRBV7-2	NA	TRBJ2-2
CASSVAAMDTEAFF	TGTGCCAGCAGCGTAGCCGCGATGGACACTGAAGCTTTCTTT	NA	TRBV9	NA	TRBJ1-1
CASGTQSGYEQYF	TGTGCCAGCGGGACACAGTCGGGATACGAGCAGTACTTC	NA	TRBV27	NA	TRBJ2-7
CSATEAGGPTDTQYF	TGCAGCGCTACTGAAGCGGGGGGGCCCACAGATACGCAGTATTTT	TRBD2	TRBV29-1	NA	TRBJ2-3
CASSVGTGLNEKLFF	TGTGCCAGCAGCGTAGGGACAGGACTTAATGAAAAACTGTTTTTT	TRBD1	TRBV9	few	TRBJ1-4
CASMEFRYGYTF	TGCGCCAGCATGGAGTTTCGGTATGGCTACACCTTC	NA	TRBV10-2	NA	TRBJ1-2
CASTAPAGYEQYF	TGTGCCAGCACCGCACCAGCGGGCTACGAGCAGTACTTC	NA	TRBV6-5	NA	TRBJ2-7
CASSLAGAQETQYF	TGTGCCAGCAGCTTGGCAGGGGCTCAAGAGACCCAGTACTTC	NA	TRBV5-6	NA	TRBJ2-5
CASSLAGTSGDTQYF	TGCGCCAGCAGCTTGGCCGGGACTAGTGGGGATACGCAGTATTTT	TRBD2	TRBV5-1	NA	TRBJ2-3
CASSQVFSASGGAREQFF	TGCGCCAGCAGCCAAGTCTTTTCGGCTAGCGGGGGGGCCCGTGAGCAGTTCTTC	TRBD2	TRBV4-3	NA	TRBJ2-1
CASRGGRETQYF	TGTGCCAGCAGAGGGGGCCGAGAGACCCAGTACTTC	TRBD1	TRBV6-9	NA	TRBJ2-5
CASSRDRGSYEQYF	TGTGCCAGCAGCCGGGACAGGGGTTCCTACGAGCAGTACTTC	TRBD1	TRBV7-3	once	TRBJ2-7
CASSLGQGRAYNQPQHF	TGTGCCAGCAGCCTCGGACAGGGGAGGGCCTACAATCAGCCCCAGCATTTT	TRBD1	TRBV7-8	NA	TRBJ1-5
CASSVQGPNEKLFF	TGTGCCAGCAGCGTTCAGGGGCCTAATGAAAAACTGTTTTTT	NA	TRBV9	NA	TRBJ1-4
CASSGQVGFQGANVLTF	TGCGCCAGCAGTGGACAGGTTGGATTTCAAGGGGCCAACGTCCTGACTTTC	NA	TRBV10-1	NA	TRBJ2-6
CASSVAGQGASYEQYF	TGTGCCAGCAGCGTAGCTGGCCAGGGGGCTTCCTACGAGCAGTACTTC	TRBD1	TRBV9	once	TRBJ2-7
CASSQEGATQYF	TGTGCCAGCAGCCAAGAGGGGGCGACCCAGTACTTC	NA	TRBV14	NA	TRBJ2-5
CASSSMTGTITEAFF	TGCGCCAGTAGCTCTATGACAGGGACGATCACTGAAGCTTTCTTT	TRBD1	TRBV5-1	NA	TRBJ1-1
CASSVGGGAHNEQFF	TGTGCCAGCAGCGTAGGCGGGGGGGCCCACAATGAGCAGTTCTTC	TRBD2	TRBV9	NA	TRBJ2-1
CASSDRPGADTQYF	TGTGCCAGTAGCGACCGCCCCGGGGCAGATACGCAGTATTTT	NA	TRBV19	NA	TRBJ2-3
CSVEAGTGALYEQYF	TGCAGCGTTGAAGCCGGGACAGGGGCTCTATACGAGCAGTACTTC	TRBD1	TRBV29-1	NA	TRBJ2-7
CASSPPRGPGAEQYF	TGTGCCAGCTCACCACCGAGGGGGCCCGGGGCAGAGCAGTACTTC	TRBD1	TRBV18	NA	TRBJ2-7
CASSQATGTGVYEQYF	TGCGCCAGCAGCCAGGCTACCGGGACAGGGGTTTACGAGCAGTACTTC	TRBD1	TRBV4-1	NA	TRBJ2-7
CATRGGGLTEAFF	TGTGCCACCAGAGGGGGGGGGCTCACTGAAGCTTTCTTT	NA	TRBV15	NA	TRBJ1-1
CASSGPGTSGGGSTGELFF	TGTGCCAGCAGCGGACCCGGGACTAGCGGGGGGGGATCCACCGGGGAGCTGTTTTTT	TRBD2	TRBV9	NA	TRBJ2-2
CASSLTATSSYNEQFF	TGCGCCAGCAGCTTGACAGCCACAAGCTCCTACAATGAGCAGTTCTTC	NA	TRBV5-1	NA	TRBJ2-1
CASSVAQGATQYF	TGTGCCAGCAGCGTAGCCCAGGGGGCTACGCAGTATTTT	TRBD1	TRBV9	NA	TRBJ2-3
CASSALAGGRNEQFF	TGTGCCAGCAGCGCACTAGCGGGGGGGCGTAATGAGCAGTTCTTC	TRBD2	TRBV9	NA	TRBJ2-1
CASSVKPKPGTQYF	TGTGCCAGCAGCGTTAAACCAAAGCCGGGTACGCAGTATTTT	NA	TRBV9	NA	TRBJ2-3
CASSYSGMNTEAFF	TGTGCCAGCAGTTACTCCGGGATGAACACTGAAGCTTTCTTT	NA	TRBV6-5	NA	TRBJ1-1
CASAQRSRVGETQYF	TGTGCCAGCGCTCAGAGGAGCAGGGTGGGGGAGACCCAGTACTTC	NA	TRBV2	NA	TRBJ2-5
CASSIRQGMGEQYF	TGTGCCAGTAGTATACGCCAGGGAATGGGCGAGCAGTACTTC	NA	TRBV19	NA	TRBJ2-7
CASSLELAGTDTQYF	TGTGCCAGCAGCTTAGAGCTAGCGGGGACAGATACGCAGTATTTT	TRBD2	TRBV7-7	NA	TRBJ2-3
CASRIEGAVTDTQYF	TGTGCCAGCAGAATAGAGGGGGCGGTCACAGATACGCAGTATTTT	TRBD1	TRBV7-9	NA	TRBJ2-3
CASSVTGLGTDTQYF	TGTGCCAGCAGCGTAACGGGACTGGGCACAGATACGCAGTATTTT	NA	TRBV9	NA	TRBJ2-3
CSVLDSQAEQHF	TGCAGCGTTCTGGACAGCCAGGCTGAGCAGCACTTC	NA	TRBV29-1	once	TRBJ2-7
CASSLESQGSYEQYF	TGTGCCAGCAGCTTGGAATCACAGGGGTCCTACGAGCAGTACTTC	TRBD1	TRBV5-8	NA	TRBJ2-7
CASSVGPLAGGNTGELFF	TGTGCCAGCAGCGTCGGTCCCCTAGCGGGGGGGAACACCGGGGAGCTGTTTTTT	TRBD2	TRBV9	once	TRBJ2-2
CASSPDPVRGVPSDTQYF	TGTGCCAGCAGCCCAGACCCAGTGCGGGGGGTTCCCTCAGATACGCAGTATTTT	NA	TRBV21-1	NA	TRBJ2-3
CASSLGFHIPGPRYEQYF	TGCGCCAGCAGCTTGGGGTTCCATATCCCCGGTCCGCGATACGAGCAGTACTTC	NA	TRBV5-1	NA	TRBJ2-7
CASSFGRSANTGELFF	TGCGCCAGCAGCTTCGGCAGGTCCGCGAACACCGGGGAGCTGTTTTTT	NA	TRBV5-1	once	TRBJ2-2
CASSVDGWPYEQYF	TGCGCCAGCAGCGTGGACGGGTGGCCCTACGAGCAGTACTTC	NA	TRBV5-1	NA	TRBJ2-7
CASSLVTGFGSPLHF	TGCGCCAGCAGCTTGGTTACAGGGTTCGGTTCACCCCTCCACTTT	NA	TRBV5-1	NA	TRBJ1-6
CASSQEVIRDKDDYEQYF	TGTGCCAGCAGCCAAGAAGTCATCCGGGACAAGGATGACTACGAGCAGTACTTC	NA	TRBV14	NA	TRBJ2-7
CASSLVEGPLAETQYF	TGCGCCAGCAGCTTGGTGGAGGGCCCCTTAGCCGAGACCCAGTACTTC	NA	TRBV5-1	NA	TRBJ2-5
CASSPGTSSYNEQFF	TGCGCCAGCAGTCCCGGGACAAGCTCCTACAATGAGCAGTTCTTC	NA	TRBV5-1	NA	TRBJ2-1
CASSRPDREYSPLHF	TGTGCCAGCAGCCGACCGGACAGGGAGTACTCACCCCTCCACTTT	TRBD1	TRBV13	NA	TRBJ1-6
CASSHFRDYKRTQYF	TGTGCCAGCAGCCATTTCCGGGACTACAAAAGGACCCAGTACTTC	TRBD2	TRBV14	NA	TRBJ2-5